The T cell receptor beta chain under discussion was sequenced for a study of T cells in Graves' hyperthyroidism and ophthalmopathy. There are many counts of this clonotype. CDR1 is SQVTM and CDR2 is ANQGSEA in the germline V gene. The CDR3 sequence is 13 residues long. V shed 6 bases, J shed 5 bases, and the junction held 8 bases outside the gene matches. Exclusion of patients followed from uncontrolled infection, other autoimmune disease, pregnancy or lactation. Diagnoses used clinical symptoms, serum thyroxine and TRAb, thyroid ultrasound and orbital computed tomography. TCR beta CDR3 regions were amplified from RNA. First-round RT-PCR of the TCR CDR3 relied on the HTBI primer set. TCRdb re-analysed the multiplex PCR reads in MiXCR, keeping a single row per CDR3 protein. Among 380,000 or so distinct CDR3 sequences listed, 15% to 20% were seen once.

The sequence derives from a woman in her late teens or twenties with Graves' hyperthyroidism. The sequenced material came from blood. The chain joins TRBV29-1 to TRBJ1-1; 8 nucleotides match TRBD1. This CDR3 reads CSVNRGLKTEAFF. In DNA, the CDR3 is TGCAGCGTAAACAGGGGGTTAAAGACTGAAGCTTTCTTT.